The 27 T cell receptor beta chains presented below share a single source sample, sequenced in a study of cytomegalovirus exposure and HLA in healthy donors. Both 60 Vbeta primers and 13 Jbeta primers went into the PCR. Data came from immunoSEQ multiplex PCR; TCRdb stores just in-frame clones and leaves some out. The sample has about 120,000 clones; roughly 82% are singletons. Material: PBMCs. These receptors were collected from a woman between 35 and 50 years old in good health and CMV-seropositive.

This chain uses TRBV6-5 with TRBJ1-6; D perhaps matches TRBD1 (5 bases). This CDR3 is 14 amino acids long. Germline V gene lookup returns CDR1 MNHEY and CDR2 SVGAGI. V shed 6 bases and J shed 2 bases, with 8 bases lying between them. Here the CDR3 reads CASSRGAYNSPLHF. Written as DNA, the CDR3 is TGTGCCAGCAGCCGGGGGGCCTATAATTCACCCCTCCACTTT.

The chain employs TRBV25-1 and TRBJ1-2; no clear D. The CDR3 contains 13 residues. Germline values: CDR1 MGHDK, CDR2 SYGVNS. With 5 bases removed from V and 4 bases from J, the gap between germline ends came to 11 bases. CDR3: CASSTAGSYGYTF. CDR3 in DNA: TGTGCCAGCAGTACCGCAGGATCCTATGGCTACACCTTC.

The genes are TRBV7-2 and TRBJ2-5, with 14 bases lining up with TRBD2. The CDR3 contains 18 residues. Looked up from germline, CDR1 is SGHTA and CDR2 is FQGNSA. Losses at the gene ends were 4 bases for V and 4 bases for J; bases not matched to a gene: 11. The CDR3 nucleotides read TGTGCCAGCAGCTCCCCGGGACTAGCGGGAGATTGGGTAGAGACCCAGTACTTC. Translating it yields CASSSPGLAGDWVETQYF.

This chain links TRBV6-1 with TRBJ1-1, with D possibly TRBD1 on 5 matching bases. Trimming removed 0 bases from V and 4 bases from J, with 12 bases in between. This CDR3 region has 15 residues. Germline CDR1 MNHNS, CDR2 SASEGT. In nucleotides, the CDR3 is TGTGCCAGCAGTGAAGCGTGGGGCGGGGGCACTGAAGCTTTCTTT. Its protein product is CASSEAWGGGTEAFF.

The genes are TRBV6-1 and TRBJ2-3; 10 bases align to TRBD1. The CDR3 is made up of 18 amino acids. CDR1 and CDR2 from the germline V gene are MNHNS and SASEGT. After removal of 2 bases from V and 5 bases from J, the junction contained 13 bases not matched to a gene. The CDR3, as DNA: TGTGCCAGCAGTGAAATGGGGGGAGGGACAGGGGCTCAAGATACGCAGTATTTT. This sequence encodes CASSEMGGGTGAQDTQYF.

This chain connects TRBV4-3 to TRBJ2-5; 9 bases agree with TRBD2. V shed 4 bases, J shed 7 bases, and the junction held 13 bases outside the gene matches. Per germline, CDR1 LGHNA and CDR2 YSLEER. CDR3 size: 16 residues. CDR3 sequence reads: CASSPRRTSESGTQYF. CDR3 sequence (DNA): TGCGCCAGCAGCCCAAGGAGGACTAGCGAATCGGGGACCCAGTACTTC.

This rearrangement joins TRBV7-3 to TRBJ2-7; TRBD1 matches at 12 bases. With 2 bases clipped from V and 5 bases from J, the junction kept 4 bases outside the gene matches. Germline CDR1 is SGHTA and CDR2 is FQGTGA. This CDR3 contains 15 residues. The CDR3: CASSLPGQGANEQYF. In DNA form, the CDR3 reads TGTGCCAGCAGCTTACCGGGACAGGGGGCCAACGAGCAGTACTTC.

The chain is built from TRBV7-2 and TRBJ2-5, with TRBD1 matching 7 bases. The CDR3 covers 13 residues. CDR1 and CDR2 from the germline V gene are SGHTA and FQGNSA. Trimming at V came to 5 bases and at J to 2 bases, leaving 2 bases not matched to a gene. The CDR3 protein is CASSQDRQETQYF. CDR3 sequence (DNA): TGTGCCAGCAGCCAGGACAGGCAAGAGACCCAGTACTTC.

The rearrangement links TRBV28 to TRBJ2-7, with 11 bases matching TRBD1. Per germline, CDR1 MDHEN and CDR2 SYDVKM. V was clipped by 3 bases and J by 4 bases; unmatched bases: 5. This CDR3 is built from 15 residues. Here the CDR3 DNA reads TGTGCCAGCAGTTTCCGGGACAGGGGGGTTTACGAGCAGTACTTC. Its translation: CASSFRDRGVYEQYF.

V gene TRBV7-2 combines with J gene TRBJ1-1; D perhaps matches TRBD1 (6 bases). The CDR3 is 13 residues long. The germline V and J ends were trimmed by 9 bases and 7 bases, with 18 bases remaining between them. Germline lookup yields CDR1 SGHTA and CDR2 FQGNSA. CDR3 amino acids: CASQRTVIFEAFF. The CDR3 DNA sequence: TGTGCCAGTCAGAGGACAGTTATTTTTGAAGCTTTCTTT.

J is TRBJ2-2 and V is TRBV19; tentatively, D is TRBD1 (5 bases). V lost 7 bases and J lost 6, with 9 bases in between. Per germline, CDR1 LNHDA and CDR2 SQIVND (reference sequence). The CDR3 is 12 residues long. The CDR3: CASTREPGELFF. The CDR3 DNA reads as TGTGCCAGTACCAGGGAACCCGGGGAGCTGTTTTTT.

This clone was counted once. This chain connects TRBV30 to TRBJ2-7; tentative D call: TRBD2 (5 bases). In germline, CDR1 is GTSNPN, CDR2 SVGIG (reference sequence). CDR3 length: 12 amino acids. The V end lost 3 bases, the J end lost 2 bases, and 8 bases lay between the germline ends. The CDR3 nucleotides read TGTGCCTGGAGCGGACTCGCCTACGAGCAGTACTTC. Protein product: CAWSGLAYEQYF. The whole variable domain, filled in from reference TRBV30 and TRBJ2-7, reads SQTIHQWPATLVQPVGSPLSLECTVEGTSNPNLYWYRQAAGRGLQLLFYSVGIGQISSEVPQNLSASRPQDRQFILSSKKLLLSDSGFYLCAWSGLAYEQYFGPGTRLTVT.

This clone was recorded a few times. The chain carries TRBV5-4 and TRBJ1-1, with 10 bases identical to TRBD1. V lost 5 bases, J lost 0 bases, and 4 bases stayed unmatched. Germline CDR1 reads SGHNT; CDR2 reads YYREEE (reference sequence). The length of the CDR3 is 15 residues. As DNA, the CDR3 is TGTGCCAGCAGACGGACAGGGGGTGTGAACACTGAAGCTTTCTTT. Translation gives CASRRTGGVNTEAFF.

The chain has TRBV27 and TRBJ2-7; the match to TRBD1 covers 8 bases. The CDR3 runs 14 residues. J gave up 2 bases and V 6 bases, and 6 bases lay outside the gene matches. Germline assignment: CDR1 MNHEY and CDR2 SMNVEV (reference sequence). For the CDR3, the DNA is TGTGCCAGCAGCCGGGACAGGAACACCTACGAGCAGTACTTC. This encodes CASSRDRNTYEQYF.

The chain combines TRBV19 with TRBJ1-5; 7 bases match TRBD1. Germline V CDR1 and CDR2: LNHDA, SQIVND (reference sequence). The CDR3 extends over 18 amino acids. After removal of 6 bases from V and 0 bases from J, the junction contained 14 bases not matched to a gene. The CDR3, as DNA: TGTGCCAGTAGGGGCCTCCTGACGACAGGGACTAGCAATCAGCCCCAGCATTTT. Amino acids: CASRGLLTTGTSNQPQHF. The whole variable domain, remainder taken from reference TRBV19 and TRBJ1-5, is DGGITQSPKYLFRKEGQNVTLSCEQNLNHDAMYWYRQDPGQGLRLIYYSQIVNDFQKGDIAEGYSVSREKKESFPLTVTSAQKNPTAFYLCASRGLLTTGTSNQPQHFGDGTRLSIL.

The CDR3 DNA is TGTGCCAGCAGTGAAGAGGCGGGCGGGGGGGTAGCAGATACGCAGTATTTT. The encoded protein is CASSEEAGGGVADTQYF. The rearrangement links TRBV6-1 to TRBJ2-3, with 9 nucleotides matching TRBD2. With 1 base clipped from V and 4 bases from J, the junction kept 9 bases outside the gene matches. Per the germline V gene, CDR1 is MNHNS and CDR2 is SASEGT. The CDR3 contains 17 residues.

This clone was detected only a few times. This chain connects TRBV6-5 to TRBJ2-7; unclear D gene. V gave up 6 bases and J gave up 9 bases, with 15 bases separating them. This CDR3 has 12 residues. CDR1 is MNHEY and CDR2 is SVGAGI in the germline V gene. In nucleotides, the CDR3 is TGTGCCAGCAGCGTTCCCGGAAGAGGGCAGTACTTC. Encoded protein: CASSVPGRGQYF.

The J gene is TRBJ2-1, the V gene TRBV30, with 7 bases aligning to TRBD2. V trimming: 2 bases; J trimming: 6 bases; junction bases outside the gene matches: 1. This CDR3 has 12 amino acids. Germline V gene data show CDR1 as GTSNPN and CDR2 as SVGIG (reference sequence). The CDR3 loop is CAWSPGGNEQFF. The DNA for the CDR3 is TGTGCCTGGAGTCCGGGGGGCAATGAGCAGTTCTTC.

The chain has TRBV28 and TRBJ2-5, with 9 bases that match TRBD1. The J segment lost 2 bases and the V segment lost 8 bases, leaving 6 bases of the junction unmatched. Per the germline V gene, CDR1 is MDHEN and CDR2 is SYDVKM. The CDR3 runs 14 residues. CDR3 DNA sequence: TGTGCCAGCGGCCTAGGACAGGGGCAAGAGACCCAGTACTTC. As protein: CASGLGQGQETQYF.

This sequence joins TRBV19 and TRBJ1-2; perhaps TRBD1 as D (5 bases). Per germline, CDR1 LNHDA and CDR2 SQIVND (reference sequence). The CDR3 totals 14 residues. The germline V and J ends were trimmed by 4 bases and 4 bases, with 13 bases remaining between them. The CDR3 here is CASSKGQGPYGYTF. The DNA for the CDR3 is TGTGCCAGTAGTAAAGGGCAGGGCCCCTATGGCTACACCTTC.

The rearrangement links TRBV7-8 to TRBJ2-5, with TRBD1 identical over 8 bases. This CDR3 has 14 amino acids. Germline-derived CDR1 and CDR2 are SGHVS and FQNEAQ. J gave up 5 bases and V 4 bases, and 6 bases lay outside the gene matches. Here the CDR3 DNA reads TGTGCCAGCAGCTCTGGGACAGGCGGTGAGACCCAGTACTTC. Translated, it gives CASSSGTGGETQYF.

The chain joins TRBV9 to TRBJ1-2; TRBD1 matches at 9 bases. Germline CDR1 and CDR2: SGDLS and YYNGEE. The CDR3 sequence is 16 residues long. The ends lost 4 bases at V and 4 bases at J; junction bases unmatched: 11. CDR3 sequence reads: CASSPDLGTGPYGYTF. As DNA, the CDR3 is TGTGCCAGCAGCCCAGACCTAGGGACAGGGCCCTATGGCTACACCTTC. Together with reference TRBV9 and TRBJ1-2, the CDR3 gives the full variable domain: DSGVTQTPKHLITATGQRVTLRCSPRSGDLSVYWYQQSLDQGLQFLIQYYNGEERAKGNILERFSAQQFPDLHSELNLSSLELGDSALYFCASSPDLGTGPYGYTFGSGTRLTVV.

This clone showed up just once. The chain combines TRBV15 with TRBJ1-5; D is unclear. The CDR3 has 12 amino acids. Germline V gene data show CDR1 as LNHNV and CDR2 as YYDKDF (reference sequence). Trimming took 2 bases from V and 4 from J, leaving 3 bases between them. The DNA of the CDR3 is TGTGCCACCAGCAGAACTAATCAGCCCCAGCATTTT. Amino acids: CATSRTNQPQHF.

J is TRBJ1-6 and V is TRBV5-1, with TRBD1 matching over 9 bases. After removal of 0 bases from V and 7 bases from J, the junction contained 8 bases not matched to a gene. Germline CDR1 and CDR2: SGHRS and YFSETQ. This CDR3 contains 17 residues. The CDR3 sequence is CASSLGYRGQRNSPLHF. CDR3 DNA sequence: TGCGCCAGCAGCTTGGGGTACAGGGGGCAAAGGAATTCACCCCTCCACTTT.

This rearrangement joins TRBV5-1 to TRBJ1-3; tentatively, D is TRBD1 (5 bases). The CDR3 sequence is 17 residues long. CDR1 is SGHRS and CDR2 is YFSETQ in the germline V gene. The ends were cut back, 0 bases at V and 0 bases at J, with 13 bases in the middle. CDR3 in amino acids: CASSLELGGSSGNTIYF. CDR3 DNA: TGCGCCAGCAGCTTGGAACTGGGGGGGAGCTCTGGAAACACCATATATTTT.

This clone was seen just once. This chain connects TRBV11-2 to TRBJ2-3; 7 bases agree with TRBD2. The CDR3 contains 15 residues. The trim removed 5 bases at V and 1 base at J, leaving 6 bases unmatched. Germline CDR1 and CDR2: SGHAT and FQNNGV. Written as DNA, the CDR3 is TGTGCCAGCAGCCTTTGGGGGGGAGGCACAGATACGCAGTATTTT. Protein: CASSLWGGGTDTQYF.

J is TRBJ1-4 and V is TRBV6-5; 7 positions agree with TRBD1. J was trimmed by 4 bases and V by 6 bases; bases with no gene match: 5. Per the germline V gene, CDR1 is MNHEY and CDR2 is SVGAGI. CDR3 length equals 14 residues. In DNA form, the CDR3 reads TGTGCCAGCAGCCGGGACAGCTTTAATGAAAAACTGTTTTTT. This gives the protein CASSRDSFNEKLFF.